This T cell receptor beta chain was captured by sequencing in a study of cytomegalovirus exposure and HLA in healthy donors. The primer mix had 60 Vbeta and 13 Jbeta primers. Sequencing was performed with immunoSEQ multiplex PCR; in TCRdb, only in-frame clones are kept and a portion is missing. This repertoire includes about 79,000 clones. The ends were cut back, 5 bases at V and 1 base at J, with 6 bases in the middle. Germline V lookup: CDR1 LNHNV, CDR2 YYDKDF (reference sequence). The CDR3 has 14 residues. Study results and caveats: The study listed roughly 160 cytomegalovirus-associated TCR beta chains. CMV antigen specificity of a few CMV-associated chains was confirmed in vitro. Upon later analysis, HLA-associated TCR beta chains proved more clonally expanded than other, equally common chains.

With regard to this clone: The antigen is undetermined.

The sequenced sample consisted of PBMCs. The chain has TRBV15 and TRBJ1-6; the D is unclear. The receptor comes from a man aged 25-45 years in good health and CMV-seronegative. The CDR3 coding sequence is TGTGCCACCAGCTCTCGTTCCTATAATTCACCCCTCCACTTT. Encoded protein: CATSSRSYNSPLHF.